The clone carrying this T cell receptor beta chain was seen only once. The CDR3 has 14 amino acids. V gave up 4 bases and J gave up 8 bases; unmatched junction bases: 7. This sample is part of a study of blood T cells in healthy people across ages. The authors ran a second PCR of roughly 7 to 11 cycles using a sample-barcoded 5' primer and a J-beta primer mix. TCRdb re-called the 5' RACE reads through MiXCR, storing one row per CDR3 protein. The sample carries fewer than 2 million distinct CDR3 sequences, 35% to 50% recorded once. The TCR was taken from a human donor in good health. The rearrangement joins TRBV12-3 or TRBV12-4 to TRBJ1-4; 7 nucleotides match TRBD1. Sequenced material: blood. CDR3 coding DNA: TGTGCCAGCAGTTACCGACAGGGAGGAGAAAAACTGTTTTTT. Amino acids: CASSYRQGGEKLFF.